This T cell receptor beta chain derives from a study of PD-1 blockade in classical Hodgkin lymphoma. Every patient experienced relapse after autologous stem cell transplantation, and brentuximab vedotin exposure varied. This CDR3 is 17 amino acids long. Deletions cut 1 base from V and 5 bases from J, with 21 bases between. Germline CDR1 SEHNR, CDR2 FQNEAQ (reference sequence). Study-level findings and limits: The repertoire differences lack a defined cause, possibly disease activity or prior therapy. By C4D1, diversity of CD4+ TCRs had risen significantly, whereas that of CD8+ TCRs had not.

As for this clone: The antigen is unknown.

Generated by immunoSEQ multiplex PCR, the TCRdb table keeps only in-frame clones and is missing some. The sample lists about 75,000 clones; roughly 91% were seen once. The genes are TRBV7-9 and TRBJ2-7; D call uncertain. This sequence originates from a human donor with classical Hodgkin lymphoma. The sequencing here drew on peripheral blood mononuclear cells (PBMCs), taken at baseline. The CDR3 coding sequence is TGTGCCAGCAGCTTAGGTCCTCTAGTCGCAAATTCCCACGAGCAGTACTTC. Its protein is CASSLGPLVANSHEQYF.